These 11 T cell receptor beta chains were all obtained from the same sample, sequenced in a study of OX40 agonist ivuxolimab in advanced cancers. The assay was immunoSEQ multiplex PCR, and TCRdb's table has in-frame clones only and misses some. The sample includes about 48,000 clones, more than 85% seen only once; the top ten take around 2%. The material was CD4+ or CD8+ T cells sorted from blood, obtained in a trial of the OX40 agonist ivuxolimab. The receptor source for this set is an adult with an advanced solid tumor such as melanoma, head and neck, liver or kidney cancer.

The rearrangement links TRBV5-1 to TRBJ2-1; 11 bases match TRBD2. The V and J ends lost 0 bases and 7 bases, in that order; junction bases with no gene match: 9. Germline CDR1 is SGHRS and CDR2 is YFSETQ. CDR3 length: 17 amino acids. The CDR3 protein is CASSLGGRLAGRNEQFF. The CDR3 DNA reads TGCGCCAGCAGCTTGGGGGGCAGACTAGCGGGACGTAATGAGCAGTTCTTC.

This chain connects TRBV28 to TRBJ1-5; unclear D gene. Trimming took 8 bases from V and 5 from J, leaving 7 bases between them. The V gene's germline CDR1 is MDHEN and CDR2 SYDVKM. The CDR3 has 11 amino acids. This CDR3 reads CASGRDQPQHF. The CDR3 nucleotides are TGTGCCAGCGGGAGAGATCAGCCCCAGCATTTT.

The rearrangement links TRBV27 to TRBJ2-5; D gene unclear. V lost 5 bases and J lost 5, with 12 bases in between. Germline CDR1 reads MNHEY; CDR2 reads SMNVEV (reference sequence). The CDR3 has 13 residues. CDR3: CASSHPALETQYF. Here the CDR3 DNA reads TGTGCCAGCAGTCACCCGGCGTTGGAGACCCAGTACTTC.

The table lists this clone with a count of one. The chain is built from TRBV2 and TRBJ2-1; 7 positions agree with TRBD2. The germline V gene has CDR1 SNHLY and CDR2 FYNNEI. This CDR3 contains 15 residues. V gave up 8 bases and J gave up 4 bases; unmatched junction bases: 11. The CDR3 DNA follows: TGTGCCAGCGGAGCGGGATCGACAAGGTACAATGAGCAGTTCTTC. This translates into CASGAGSTRYNEQFF.

The V gene is TRBV30, the J gene TRBJ2-7; the match to TRBD2 covers 11 bases. The germline gives CDR1 GTSNPN, CDR2 SVGIG (reference sequence). V lost 4 bases to trimming and J lost 7 bases; unmatched junction nucleotides: 6. This CDR3 spans 13 amino acids. The CDR3 loop reads CAWMASGRWEQYF. In DNA form, the CDR3 reads TGTGCCTGGATGGCTAGCGGGAGGTGGGAGCAGTACTTC.

The chain is built from TRBV9 and TRBJ2-1, with D perhaps TRBD1 (6 bases). CDR1 and CDR2 from the germline V gene are SGDLS and YYNGEE. The CDR3 extends over 15 amino acids. V shed 4 bases and J shed 12 bases, with 23 bases lying between them. The CDR3 reads CASSTSSGVPTPQFF. The DNA of the CDR3 is TGTGCCAGCAGCACCAGTTCAGGGGTCCCCACCCCGCAGTTCTTC.

This clone was picked up one time. In the same sample, other DNA sequences code for this CDR3. The chain has TRBV6-5 and TRBJ2-4; 7 positions match TRBD1. CDR3 size: 13 residues. Germline V lookup: CDR1 MNHEY, CDR2 SVGAGI. After removal of 4 bases from V and 3 bases from J, the junction contained 0 bases not matched to a gene. The CDR3 spells CASSSGGKNIQYF. CDR3 DNA: TGTGCCAGCAGTTCAGGGGGCAAAAACATTCAGTACTTC.

V usage is TRBV7-9 and J usage is TRBJ2-7; D is possibly TRBD2 (5 bases). This CDR3 has 13 residues. Germline CDR1 reads SEHNR; CDR2 reads FQNEAQ (reference sequence). V lost 2 bases to trimming and J lost 3 bases, with 8 bases between them. The CDR3 is CASSLQTIYEQYF. DNA of the CDR3: TGTGCCAGCAGCTTACAGACTATCTACGAGCAGTACTTC.

A single count supports this clone. The CDR3: CASSLDPGFIYNEQFF. CDR3 sequence (DNA): TGTGCCAGCAGCTTAGATCCGGGGTTTATCTACAATGAGCAGTTCTTC. The chain couples TRBV7-9 to TRBJ2-1; the D gene is possibly TRBD2 (5 bases). The CDR3 is 16 residues long. CDR1 and CDR2 (germline): SEHNR, FQNEAQ (reference sequence). V lost 1 base and J lost 3, with 13 bases in between.

This chain uses TRBV2 with TRBJ1-4; a possible D gene is TRBD1 (5 bases). The germline V gene encodes CDR1 SNHLY and CDR2 FYNNEI. V was clipped by 7 bases and J by 9 bases, with 15 bases between them. CDR3 length: 13 amino acids. CDR3 region: CASTPGPRQKLFF. CDR3 DNA: TGTGCCAGCACTCCGGGACCGAGGCAAAAACTGTTTTTT.

J is TRBJ1-2 and V is TRBV5-1, with unresolved D. Germline V gene lookup returns CDR1 SGHRS and CDR2 YFSETQ. Trimming pared 1 base from V and 4 bases from J, leaving 8 bases between. CDR3 length equals 13 residues. CDR3 protein: CASSLSLIYGYTF. In DNA form, the CDR3 reads TGCGCCAGCAGCTTGTCCCTAATCTATGGCTACACCTTC. The variable domain in full, with the rest retrieved from reference TRBV5-1 and TRBJ1-2, is KAGVTQTPRYLIKTRGQQVTLSCSPISGHRSVSWYQQTPGQGLQFLFEYFSETQRNKGNFPGRFSGRQFSNSRSEMNVSTLELGDSALYLCASSLSLIYGYTFGSGTRLTVV.